Presented here are 21 T cell receptor beta chains from one specimen sequenced in a study of CD8 T cells in ankylosing spondylitis. Via MiXCR, TCRdb re-called the 5' RACE reads, giving one row per CDR3 protein. The repertoire includes 210,000 or so distinct CDR3 sequences, approximately 8% of them detected once, and 4.8% sits in the top ten. The specimen was blood, either unsorted or a sorted T cell fraction (not recorded which). The origin of the receptors is a female donor with ankylosing spondylitis or in good health (not recorded which).

Ten or more counts support this clonotype. V is TRBV6-2 or TRBV6-3 and J is TRBJ2-2; 10 nucleotides line up with TRBD2. CDR1 is MNHEY, CDR2 SVGEGT, per germline. Trimming removed 0 bases from V and 5 bases from J; junction bases left unmatched: 6. The CDR3 spans 17 residues. DNA of the CDR3: TGTGCCAGCAGTTACTCGCAGCGGGAGGGCCAAACCGGGGAGCTGTTTTTT. It translates to CASSYSQREGQTGELFF.

In this sample, this clonotype turned up a few times. CDR3: CSARDRGLAGGHEQYF. The CDR3 nucleotides read TGCAGTGCTAGAGATCGAGGACTAGCGGGAGGTCACGAGCAGTACTTC. The genes are TRBV20-1 and TRBJ2-7, with 14 bases aligning to TRBD2. The CDR3 loop spans 16 amino acids. Germline CDR1 DFQATT, CDR2 SNEGSKA (reference sequence). V lost 0 bases and J lost 5; bases outside the gene matches: 6.

This clonotype has at least ten counts. This chain connects TRBV5-1 to TRBJ2-6; D gene uncertain. Per the germline V gene, CDR1 is SGHRS and CDR2 is YFSETQ. The V end lost 5 bases, the J end lost 4 bases, and 7 bases lay between the germline ends. CDR3 length: 13 amino acids. Here the CDR3 reads CASRGTGANVLTF. The CDR3 DNA follows: TGCGCCAGCAGGGGAACCGGGGCCAACGTCCTGACTTTC.

This clonotype was observed many times. The CDR3 sequence: CSAREGAGEQYF. The CDR3 DNA follows: TGCAGTGCCCGAGAGGGGGCGGGGGAGCAGTACTTC. The chain has TRBV20-1 and TRBJ2-7; D is possibly TRBD1 (7 bases). Trimming pared 6 bases from V and 7 bases from J, leaving 16 bases between. The CDR3 spans 12 residues. Germline assignment: CDR1 DFQATT and CDR2 SNEGSKA (reference sequence).

Worth noting for this clonotype: A single base separates this from a much larger clone, so it may be a read error. The chain is built from TRBV6-2 or TRBV6-3 and TRBJ2-2; weak D call: TRBD2 (6 bases). V was cut by 6 bases and J by 7 bases, with 12 bases left in between. This CDR3 comprises 13 residues. Germline V CDR1 and CDR2: MNHEY, SVGEGT. In DNA, the CDR3 is TGTGCCAGCAGCCGGGGAGGCGTCGGGGAGCTGTTTTTT. Translated, it gives CASSRGGVGELFF.

The sample holds a few counts of this clonotype. The chain couples TRBV27 to TRBJ2-1; weak D call: TRBD2 (6 bases). Germline lookup yields CDR1 MNHEY and CDR2 SMNVEV (reference sequence). This CDR3 is 19 amino acids long. V was cut by 3 bases and J by 0 bases, with 21 bases left in between. This CDR3 reads CASSLGGNKALYSYNEQFF. DNA for the CDR3: TGTGCCAGCAGTTTGGGCGGGAATAAAGCTTTATACTCCTACAATGAGCAGTTCTTC.

This clonotype came up many times. For the CDR3, the DNA is TGTGCCAGCTCACCAAGGGAACTAGCGGTCGAGCAGTACTTC. Amino acid sequence: CASSPRELAVEQYF. V usage is TRBV18 and J usage is TRBJ2-7, with 8 bases identical to TRBD2. This CDR3 has 14 amino acids. Trimming removed 2 bases from V and 6 bases from J; junction bases left unmatched: 6. Germline V CDR1 and CDR2: KGHSH, LQKENI.

Ten or more counts support this clonotype. V and J are TRBV29-1 and TRBJ2-1; 7 bases agree with TRBD2. V lost 7 bases to trimming and J lost 1 base; unmatched junction nucleotides: 10. The CDR3 runs to 15 residues. Per germline, CDR1 SQVTM and CDR2 ANQGSEA. The CDR3 sequence: CSAPREGGSYNEQFF. CDR3 sequence (DNA): TGCAGCGCCCCCAGGGAGGGAGGTTCCTACAATGAGCAGTTCTTC.

This clonotype came up many times. This chain uses TRBV20-1 with TRBJ2-1; 8 bases line up with TRBD2. The CDR3 has 17 residues. Germline CDR1 DFQATT, CDR2 SNEGSKA (reference sequence). With V trimmed by 1 base and J by 4 bases, 12 bases remained unmatched. CDR3 bases: TGCAGTGCTAGAGGGGTCGATGGGACTAGAAGATACAATGAGCAGTTCTTC. Its protein product is CSARGVDGTRRYNEQFF.

This clonotype was found many times. The chain employs TRBV20-1 and TRBJ1-4, with D unresolved. The germline V and J ends were trimmed by 5 bases and 10 bases, with 23 bases remaining between them. The CDR3 totals 15 residues. Per the germline V gene, CDR1 is DFQATT and CDR2 is SNEGSKA (reference sequence). The DNA of the CDR3 is TGCAGTGCTCAAGGGAGGCAGGCCGGGGAGGGAAAACTGTTTTTT. Its translation: CSAQGRQAGEGKLFF.

The chain couples TRBV12-3 or TRBV12-4 to TRBJ2-1; 7 bases match TRBD2. The CDR3 is 15 residues long. After removal of 6 bases from V and 10 bases from J, the junction contained 15 bases not matched to a gene. CDR3 protein: CASSLRTSLAQEQFF. In DNA form, the CDR3 reads TGTGCCAGCAGCCTTAGGACTAGTTTGGCGCAAGAGCAGTTCTTC.

This clonotype was recorded many times. The V gene is TRBV11-2, the J gene TRBJ2-1, with D tentatively TRBD2 (6 bases). The germline V gene has CDR1 SGHAT and CDR2 FQNNGV. The CDR3 loop spans 17 amino acids. The V end was cut by 5 bases, the J end by 1 base, with 18 bases between. The CDR3 here is CASSPRQGGWSYNEQFF. Here the CDR3 DNA reads TGTGCCAGCAGCCCCCGTCAGGGAGGATGGTCCTACAATGAGCAGTTCTTC.

This clonotype has ten or more counts. The V gene is TRBV28, the J gene TRBJ2-2; TRBD2 matches at 9 bases. The CDR3 covers 13 residues. Germline trimming cut 8 bases from V and 4 bases from J; bases unmatched to any gene: 2. From germline, CDR1 is MDHEN and CDR2 SYDVKM. CDR3 in amino acids: CASQLAGTGELFF. The CDR3 DNA follows: TGTGCCAGCCAACTAGCGGGCACCGGGGAGCTGTTTTTT.

This clonotype was observed a few times. The chain joins TRBV5-5 to TRBJ2-5; 8 bases match TRBD1. The length of the CDR3 is 16 residues. V gave up 0 bases and J gave up 4 bases; unmatched junction bases: 8. Looked up from germline, CDR1 is SGHKS and CDR2 is YYEKEE (reference sequence). This CDR3 is CASSLDRGAPVETQYF. CDR3 nucleotide sequence: TGTGCCAGCAGCTTGGACAGGGGGGCTCCCGTAGAGACCCAGTACTTC. Combining the CDR3 with reference TRBV5-5 and TRBJ2-5 gives the whole variable domain DAGVTQSPTHLIKTRGQQVTLRCSPISGHKSVSWYQQVLGQGPQFIFQYYEKEERGRGNFPDRFSARQFPNYSSELNVNALLLGDSALYLCASSLDRGAPVETQYFGPGTRLLVL.

This clonotype came up a few times. The chain carries TRBV5-1 and TRBJ2-5; 7 nucleotides agree with TRBD2. Germline V gene lookup returns CDR1 SGHRS and CDR2 YFSETQ. V lost 3 bases to trimming and J lost 4 bases; unmatched junction nucleotides: 6. CDR3 length: 14 residues. The CDR3 is CASSSRGDGETQYF. The DNA for the CDR3 is TGCGCCAGCAGCTCCCGGGGGGACGGAGAGACCCAGTACTTC.

This clonotype was seen at least ten times. This chain joins TRBV6-2 or TRBV6-3 and TRBJ1-1; 12 bases agree with TRBD1. With 8 bases clipped from V and 4 bases from J, the junction kept 11 bases outside the gene matches. Germline V lookup: CDR1 MNHEY, CDR2 SVGEGT. This CDR3 is 16 amino acids long. CDR3 protein: CASGRDRGRRGTEAFF. CDR3 DNA sequence: TGTGCCAGCGGCCGGGACAGGGGGCGCCGGGGCACTGAAGCTTTCTTT.

The chain uses TRBV7-2 and TRBJ2-1, with TRBD2 as a possible D gene (6 bases). Germline assignment: CDR1 SGHTA and CDR2 FQGNSA. V lost 2 bases and J 8 bases, leaving 10 bases between the germline ends. This CDR3 region has 13 residues. In nucleotides, the CDR3 is TGTGCCAGCAGCTTATGGGAGGTCTATGAGCAGTTCTTC. Encoded protein: CASSLWEVYEQFF.

This chain joins TRBV28 and TRBJ2-1; 9 bases line up with TRBD2. CDR1 is MDHEN and CDR2 is SYDVKM in the germline V gene. This CDR3 region has 15 residues. Trimming at V came to 3 bases and at J to 5 bases, leaving 5 bases not matched to a gene. CDR3 amino acids: CASSFGGTSNNEQFF. The CDR3 DNA follows: TGTGCCAGCAGTTTTGGCGGGACTAGCAACAATGAGCAGTTCTTC.

The CDR3 here is CASSLAEVGTEAFF. The CDR3 DNA reads as TGTGCCAGCAGCTTAGCCGAGGTGGGAACTGAAGCTTTCTTT. The chain uses TRBV7-8 and TRBJ1-1; D ambiguous. This CDR3 spans 14 amino acids. V lost 0 bases and J lost 5, with 10 bases in between. Per germline, CDR1 SGHVS and CDR2 FQNEAQ. Using reference TRBV7-8 and TRBJ1-1 for the parts outside the CDR3, the full variable domain is GAGVSQSPRYKVAKRGQDVALRCDPISGHVSLFWYQQALGQGPEFLTYFQNEAQLDKSGLPSDRFFAERPEGSVSTLKIQRTQQEDSAVYLCASSLAEVGTEAFFGQGTRLTVV.

The genes are TRBV7-3 and TRBJ2-1, with D possibly being TRBD1 (5 bases). Trimming stripped 5 bases from V and 15 bases from J, with 20 bases between. From germline, CDR1 is SGHTA and CDR2 FQGTGA. This CDR3 spans 13 amino acids. DNA for the CDR3: TGTGCCAGCAGCCCGCCGCAGGGTCCCTACTTGTTCTTC. Translating it yields CASSPPQGPYLFF.

The sample holds many counts of this clonotype. V and J are TRBV20-1 and TRBJ1-1; possibly TRBD1 for D (6 bases). The ends were cut back, 3 bases at V and 5 bases at J, with 16 bases in the middle. Germline V gene data show CDR1 as DFQATT and CDR2 as SNEGSKA (reference sequence). CDR3 size: 14 residues. The CDR3 region is CSASKAPRGTEAFF. The CDR3 region has the DNA TGCAGTGCTAGTAAAGCCCCAAGGGGGACTGAAGCTTTCTTT.